A single T cell receptor (beta chain) is shown here with its context. This record comes from a study of post-analysis software for immune sequencing data. Unique molecular identifiers had been added to the TCR beta cDNA libraries. A single record per CDR3 protein comes from TCRdb applying MiXCR to the PCR reads. The sample has hundreds of thousands of distinct CDR3 sequences, approximately 60% seen once. The sequence derives from a girl aged 2 to 10 with multiple sclerosis. Sequencing was carried out using blood.

The CDR3 bases are TGTGCCACCAGCAGATTTAGGCCAAGTGGCACAGATACGCAGTATTTT. This codes for CATSRFRPSGTDTQYF. The chain recombines TRBV15 with TRBJ2-3; D is unclear. CDR3 length: 16 amino acids. V shed 2 bases and J shed 1 base, with 13 bases lying between them. Per germline, CDR1 LNHNV and CDR2 YYDKDF (reference sequence).